The table lists the clone carrying this T cell receptor beta chain with many counts. Its antigen remains unknown. The data stem from a study of T cells in Graves' hyperthyroidism and ophthalmopathy. The germline V gene encodes CDR1 MDHEN and CDR2 SYDVKM. The CDR3 is made up of 15 amino acids. The ends were cut back, 5 bases at V and 4 bases at J, with 17 bases in the middle. What was amplified from RNA transcripts were TCR beta CDR3 regions. First-round RT-PCR targeting the TCR CDR3 was performed with the HTBI primer set. TCRdb itself ran the multiplex PCR reads through MiXCR, one entry per CDR3 protein. The table records roughly 750,000 distinct CDR3 sequences, around 17% of them present only once. The study, taken as a whole, reports: A 13 V-J signature model discriminated ophthalmopathy versus stable hyperthyroidism. Most thyroid-expanded clonotypes above 0.001 were also found in blood.

The study left out patients who had uncontrolled infection, other autoimmune disease, pregnancy or lactation. The chain joins TRBV28 to TRBJ1-1, with D perhaps TRBD1 (5 bases). The sample comprised blood. The sequence was collected from a man younger than 30 with Graves' hyperthyroidism. The CDR3 nucleotides are TGTGCCAGCAGTGAAGGCCGAATGGGGGTCACTGAAGCTTTCTTT. Encoded protein: CASSEGRMGVTEAFF.